This is a list of T cell receptor beta chains from one sample in a study of cytomegalovirus exposure and HLA in healthy donors. Assay used: immunoSEQ multiplex PCR; TCRdb lists only in-frame clones, some missing. The sample yields 120,000 to 150,000 clones, roughly 85% seen once. Sequenced sample: PBMCs. All receptors come from a male donor in good health and CMV-seronegative. Each CDR3 is given with its conserved first and last residue. The order of the fields is D gene, V gene, J gene, CDR3 protein. The D gene is left open where the match is weak.

TRBD1,TRBV4-1,-,CASSQEQGHDEQYF
-,TRBV30,-,CAWSFNYEQYF
TRBD2,TRBV29-1,TRBJ2-1,CSVEGFGTRTSGPLYNEQFF
TRBD2,TRBV25-1,TRBJ2-7,CASSEYKREGRPYEQYF
TRBD1,TRBV6-4,TRBJ1-1,CASSEGTGGTEAFF
-,TRBV6-5,TRBJ2-1,CASSYSQGSYNEQFF
-,TRBV5-5,TRBJ2-1,CASSHPGQIYNEQFF
TRBD1,TRBV27,TRBJ1-5,CASSPRTGGGNQPQHF
-,TRBV9,TRBJ2-7,CASSVGGQGNYEQYF
TRBD1,TRBV6-1,TRBJ1-1,CASSLLTGDTEAFF
-,TRBV10-3,TRBJ2-3,CAISGQPASTDTQYF
TRBD2,TRBV28,TRBJ2-3,CASSPGTSGTDTQYF
-,TRBV7-6,TRBJ1-3,CASSLAILGHMSSGNTIYF
-,TRBV30,TRBJ2-7,CAWREREAYEQYF
-,TRBV7-9,TRBJ2-6,CASSLDVAGANVLTF
-,TRBV11-2,TRBJ2-1,CASRRLAGEPNEQFF
-,TRBV2,TRBJ2-5,CASSLTGYQETQYF
TRBD1,TRBV10-3,TRBJ2-7,CAISDVWTGFVHEQYF
TRBD1,TRBV6-5,TRBJ1-1,CASSYSDRGNTEAFF
TRBD1,TRBV28,TRBJ1-5,CASSFTGQGASSNQPQHF
TRBD1,TRBV28,TRBJ2-7,CASSLDRGPYEQYF
TRBD2,TRBV19,TRBJ2-2,CASSRSGGASGELFF
TRBD2,TRBV15,TRBJ2-5,CATSGRTSGQETQYF
-,TRBV27,TRBJ1-2,CASRPTEHYGYTF
-,TRBV14,TRBJ1-1,CASSLRAWGGGSRTEAFF
-,TRBV28,TRBJ1-4,CASSLKPSAGKLFF
TRBD2,TRBV19,TRBJ2-7,CASSLRLAGPHYEQYF
TRBD1,TRBV4-2,TRBJ2-7,CASSLDRQGGEQYF
TRBD1,TRBV11-3,TRBJ2-3,CASSFDRDTDTQYF
TRBD1,TRBV6-6,TRBJ1-2,CASSRDSYYGYTF
-,TRBV7-6,TRBJ2-2,CASSLGNTGELFF
TRBD1,TRBV7-8,TRBJ2-7,CASSVQGDEQYF
-,TRBV5-4,TRBJ1-6,CASSLGGTGSYNSPLHF
-,TRBV2,TRBJ1-2,CARGIMGGNYGYTF
TRBD2,TRBV9,TRBJ2-7,CASSVGGRSYEQYF
-,TRBV28,TRBJ1-1,CASNYLSGNTEAFF
TRBD1,TRBV7-3,TRBJ2-7,CASSSSGTASYEQYF
TRBD1,TRBV2,TRBJ2-7,CASSGDRESSYEQYF
-,TRBV10-3,TRBJ2-5,CAIARGAGYQETQYF
TRBD2,TRBV4-1,TRBJ2-7,CASSQRVSGEVSYEQYF
TRBD2,TRBV19,TRBJ2-3,CASSRGLAASTDTQYF
-,TRBV29-1,TRBJ1-1,CSVEGRGSFTEAFF
TRBD2,TRBV11-1,TRBJ2-1,CASSLFSGGYNEQFF